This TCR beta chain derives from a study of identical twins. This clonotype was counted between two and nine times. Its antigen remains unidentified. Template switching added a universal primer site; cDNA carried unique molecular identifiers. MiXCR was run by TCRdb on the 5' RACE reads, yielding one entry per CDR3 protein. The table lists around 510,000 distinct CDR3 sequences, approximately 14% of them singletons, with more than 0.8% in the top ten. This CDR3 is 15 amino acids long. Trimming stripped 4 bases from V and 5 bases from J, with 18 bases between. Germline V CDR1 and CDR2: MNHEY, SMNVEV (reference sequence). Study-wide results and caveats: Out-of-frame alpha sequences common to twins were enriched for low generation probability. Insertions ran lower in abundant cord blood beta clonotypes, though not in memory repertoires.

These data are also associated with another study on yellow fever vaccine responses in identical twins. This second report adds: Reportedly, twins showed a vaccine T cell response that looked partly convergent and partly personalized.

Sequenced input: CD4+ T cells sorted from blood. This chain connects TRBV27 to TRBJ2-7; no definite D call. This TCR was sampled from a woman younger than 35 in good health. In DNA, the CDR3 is TGTGCCAGCAGTTACCTTCCCGGCAGGATGAACGAGCAGTACTTC. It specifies CASSYLPGRMNEQYF.